What follows describes a single T cell receptor beta chain. The source of the sample is a study of cytomegalovirus exposure and HLA in healthy donors. The PCR was carried out with 60 Vbeta primers and 13 Jbeta primers. Using immunoSEQ multiplex PCR, the repertoire was profiled, and TCRdb retains in-frame clones only, with some absent. Altogether roughly 200,000 clones are present, 65% to 85% being singletons, with the ten largest covering roughly 1.7%. The CDR3 consists of 17 residues. Trimming cost V 4 bases and J 3 bases; bases outside gene matches: 8. The germline V gene has CDR1 SGHRS and CDR2 YFSETQ.

The chain is built from TRBV5-1 and TRBJ2-2; 11 bases match TRBD1. The receptor was isolated from a man aged 40-49 years in good health and CMV-seropositive. The specimen sequenced was PBMCs. The CDR3 coding sequence is TGCGCCAGCAGCCTGGGACAGGGGGTTAGAGACACCGGGGAGCTGTTTTTT. This translates into CASSLGQGVRDTGELFF.